Each of the 2 T cell receptor beta chains below was sequenced from the same sample in a study of T cells in Graves' hyperthyroidism and ophthalmopathy. Regions amplified from RNA transcripts were the TCR beta CDR3 regions. Researchers ran a first-round RT-PCR on the TCR CDR3 using the HTBI primer set. Each CDR3 protein gets one entry after TCRdb re-called the multiplex PCR reads with MiXCR. The repertoire holds over 300,000 distinct CDR3 sequences, with roughly 13% as singletons. Sequencing input: blood. Receptors were obtained from a woman aged 60-75 years with Graves' hyperthyroidism.

This clonotype was observed at least ten times. The chain employs TRBV5-1 and TRBJ2-2; D gene ambiguous. Trimming stripped 6 bases from V and 7 bases from J, with 10 bases between. Germline-derived CDR1 and CDR2 are SGHRS and YFSETQ. The CDR3 length is 12 residues. The CDR3 here is CASTQSGGELFF. In DNA form, the CDR3 reads TGCGCCAGCACTCAGTCTGGCGGGGAGCTGTTTTTT.

This clonotype has a count of ten or more. The V call is TRBV11-2, the J call TRBJ1-2; TRBD1 is a possible D gene (6 bases). The CDR3 spans 15 residues. The V gene lost 4 bases and the J gene lost 8 bases, with 20 bases spanning the gap. CDR1 is SGHAT and CDR2 is FQNNGV in the germline V gene. The CDR3 DNA reads as TGTGCCAGCAGCTCAACTGGGGGCCAGGGTGGGGGCTACACCTTC. Its translation: CASSSTGGQGGGYTF.